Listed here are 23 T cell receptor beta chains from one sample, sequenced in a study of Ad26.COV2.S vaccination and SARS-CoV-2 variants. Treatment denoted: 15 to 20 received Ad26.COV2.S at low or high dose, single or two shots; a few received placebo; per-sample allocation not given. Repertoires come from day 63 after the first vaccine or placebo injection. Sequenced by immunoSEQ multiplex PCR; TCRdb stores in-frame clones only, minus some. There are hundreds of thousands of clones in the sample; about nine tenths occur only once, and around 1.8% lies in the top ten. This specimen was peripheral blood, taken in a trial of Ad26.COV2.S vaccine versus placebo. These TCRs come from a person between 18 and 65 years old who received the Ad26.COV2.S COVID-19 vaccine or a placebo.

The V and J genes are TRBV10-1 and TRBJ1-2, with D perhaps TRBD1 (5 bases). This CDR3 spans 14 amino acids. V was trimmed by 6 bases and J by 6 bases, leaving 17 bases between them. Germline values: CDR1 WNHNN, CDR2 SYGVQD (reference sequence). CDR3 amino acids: CASRPDEGKDGYTF. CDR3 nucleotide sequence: TGCGCCAGCAGACCCGATGAGGGGAAAGATGGCTACACCTTC.

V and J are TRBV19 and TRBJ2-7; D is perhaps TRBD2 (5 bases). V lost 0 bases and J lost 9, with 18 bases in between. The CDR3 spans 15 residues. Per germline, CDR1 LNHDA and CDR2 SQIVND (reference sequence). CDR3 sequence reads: CASSIETEGVVRQYF. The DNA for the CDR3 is TGTGCCAGTAGTATAGAAACCGAGGGAGTGGTTCGGCAGTACTTC. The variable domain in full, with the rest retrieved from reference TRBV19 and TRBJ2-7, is DGGITQSPKYLFRKEGQNVTLSCEQNLNHDAMYWYRQDPGQGLRLIYYSQIVNDFQKGDIAEGYSVSREKKESFPLTVTSAQKNPTAFYLCASSIETEGVVRQYFGPGTRLTVT.

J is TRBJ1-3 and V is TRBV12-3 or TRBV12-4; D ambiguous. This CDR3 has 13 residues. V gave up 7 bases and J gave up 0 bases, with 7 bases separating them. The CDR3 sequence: CASTQNSGNTIYF. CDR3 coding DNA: TGTGCCAGCACTCAAAACTCTGGAAACACCATATATTTT.

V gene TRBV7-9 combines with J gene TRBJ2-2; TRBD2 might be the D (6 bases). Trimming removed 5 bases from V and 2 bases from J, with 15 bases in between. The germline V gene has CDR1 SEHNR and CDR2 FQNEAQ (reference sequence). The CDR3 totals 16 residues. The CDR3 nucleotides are TGTGCCAGCAGCCCAACTGGGACTTATAACACCGGGGAGCTGTTTTTT. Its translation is CASSPTGTYNTGELFF.

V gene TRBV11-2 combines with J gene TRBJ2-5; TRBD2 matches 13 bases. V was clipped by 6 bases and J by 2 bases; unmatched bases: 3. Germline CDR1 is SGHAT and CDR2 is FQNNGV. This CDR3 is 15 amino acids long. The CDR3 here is CASSRLAGGQETQYF. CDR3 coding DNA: TGTGCCAGCAGTCGACTAGCGGGGGGACAAGAGACCCAGTACTTC.

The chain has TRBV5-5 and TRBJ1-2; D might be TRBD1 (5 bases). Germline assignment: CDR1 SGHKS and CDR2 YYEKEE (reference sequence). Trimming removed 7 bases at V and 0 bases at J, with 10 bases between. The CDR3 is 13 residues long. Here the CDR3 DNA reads TGTGCCAGCGCAAGGGGAACTAACTATGGCTACACCTTC. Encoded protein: CASARGTNYGYTF.

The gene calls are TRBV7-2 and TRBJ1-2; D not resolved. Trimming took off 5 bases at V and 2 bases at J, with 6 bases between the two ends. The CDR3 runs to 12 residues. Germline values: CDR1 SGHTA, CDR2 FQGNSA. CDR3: CASSPLNYGYTF. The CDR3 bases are TGTGCCAGCAGCCCCCTCAACTATGGCTACACCTTC.

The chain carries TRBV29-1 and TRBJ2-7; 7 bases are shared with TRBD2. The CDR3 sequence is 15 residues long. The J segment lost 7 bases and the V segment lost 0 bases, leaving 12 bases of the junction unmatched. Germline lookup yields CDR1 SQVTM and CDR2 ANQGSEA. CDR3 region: CSVEETGGPVFEQYF. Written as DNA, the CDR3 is TGCAGCGTTGAAGAAACGGGGGGACCAGTCTTTGAGCAGTACTTC.

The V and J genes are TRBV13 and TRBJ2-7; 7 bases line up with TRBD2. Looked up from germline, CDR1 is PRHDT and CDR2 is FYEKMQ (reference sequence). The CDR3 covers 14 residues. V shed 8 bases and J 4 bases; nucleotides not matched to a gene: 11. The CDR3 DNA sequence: TGTGCCAGCCGTAATGCGGGGGACGTATACGAGCAGTACTTC. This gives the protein CASRNAGDVYEQYF.

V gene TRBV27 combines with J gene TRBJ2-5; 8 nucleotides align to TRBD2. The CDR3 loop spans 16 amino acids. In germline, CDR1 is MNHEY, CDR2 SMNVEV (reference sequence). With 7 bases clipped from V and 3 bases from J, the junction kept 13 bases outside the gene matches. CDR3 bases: TGTGCCAGCAAAAGTTACCCCGGGACTAGAAAAGAGACCCAGTACTTC. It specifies CASKSYPGTRKETQYF.

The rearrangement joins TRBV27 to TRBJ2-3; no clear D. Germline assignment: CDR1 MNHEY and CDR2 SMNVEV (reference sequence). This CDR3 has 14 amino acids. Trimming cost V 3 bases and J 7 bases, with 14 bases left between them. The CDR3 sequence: CASSLGTPTYTQYF. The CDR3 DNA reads TGTGCCAGCAGTTTGGGTACGCCTACATATACGCAGTATTTT.

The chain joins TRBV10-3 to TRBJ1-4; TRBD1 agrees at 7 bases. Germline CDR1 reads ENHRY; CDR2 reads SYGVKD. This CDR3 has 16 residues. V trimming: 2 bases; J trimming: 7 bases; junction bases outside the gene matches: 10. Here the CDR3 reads CAISENHRGRGEKLFF. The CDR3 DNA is TGTGCCATCAGTGAGAACCACAGGGGAAGGGGTGAAAAACTGTTTTTT.

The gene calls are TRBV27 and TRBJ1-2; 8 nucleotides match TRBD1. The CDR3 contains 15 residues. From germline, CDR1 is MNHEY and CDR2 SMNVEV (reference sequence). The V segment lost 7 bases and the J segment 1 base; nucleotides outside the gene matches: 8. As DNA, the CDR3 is TGTGCCAGCACCTCAGGGGGCGGTATTAACTATGGCTACACCTTC. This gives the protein CASTSGGGINYGYTF.

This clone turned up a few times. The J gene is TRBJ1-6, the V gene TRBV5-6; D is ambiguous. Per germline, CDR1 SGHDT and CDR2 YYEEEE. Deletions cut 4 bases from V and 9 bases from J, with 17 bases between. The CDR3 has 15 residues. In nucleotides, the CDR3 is TGTGCCAGCAGCGCGGATGGGAGTTTTGGTTCACCCCTCCACTTT. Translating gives CASSADGSFGSPLHF.

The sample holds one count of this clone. This CDR3 is CASRRDRGNTEAFF. DNA for the CDR3: TGTGCCAGCAGAAGGGACAGGGGGAACACTGAAGCTTTCTTT. The chain is built from TRBV5-5 and TRBJ1-1; the match to TRBD1 covers 10 bases. Trimming removed 5 bases from V and 1 base from J; junction bases left unmatched: 2. Germline V gives CDR1 SGHKS, CDR2 YYEKEE (reference sequence). The CDR3 consists of 14 residues.

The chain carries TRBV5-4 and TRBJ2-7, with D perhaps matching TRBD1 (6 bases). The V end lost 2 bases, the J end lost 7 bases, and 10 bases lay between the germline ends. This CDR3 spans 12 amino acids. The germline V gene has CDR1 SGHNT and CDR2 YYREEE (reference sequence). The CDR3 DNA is TGTGCCAGCAGCTTCTGGACAGAAGAGCAGTACTTC. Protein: CASSFWTEEQYF.

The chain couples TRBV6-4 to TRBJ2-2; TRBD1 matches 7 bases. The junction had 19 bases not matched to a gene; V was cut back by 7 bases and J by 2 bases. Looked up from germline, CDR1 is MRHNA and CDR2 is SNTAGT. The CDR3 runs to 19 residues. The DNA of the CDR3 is TGTGCCAGCAACGACAAAGTGACCAGTGACAGGGAAAACACCGGGGAGCTGTTTTTT. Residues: CASNDKVTSDRENTGELFF.

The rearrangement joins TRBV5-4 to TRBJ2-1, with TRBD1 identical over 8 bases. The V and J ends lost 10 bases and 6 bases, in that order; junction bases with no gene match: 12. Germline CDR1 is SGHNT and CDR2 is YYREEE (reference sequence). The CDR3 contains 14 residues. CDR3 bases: TGTGCCGGCGGCGCAGGGGGCCTTGTCAATGAGCAGTTCTTC. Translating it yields CAGGAGGLVNEQFF.

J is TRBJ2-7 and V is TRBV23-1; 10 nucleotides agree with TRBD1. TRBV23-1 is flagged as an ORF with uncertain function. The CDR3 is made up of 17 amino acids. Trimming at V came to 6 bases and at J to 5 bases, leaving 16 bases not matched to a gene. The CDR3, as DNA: TGCGCCAGCAGCCGTTGCCCGACAGGGGGCGAGATTCACGAGCAGTACTTC. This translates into CASSRCPTGGEIHEQYF.

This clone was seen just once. The CDR3 DNA sequence: TGCGCCAGCAGTCTAGGGGAGAGAACAGATACGCAGTATTTT. Translation: CASSLGERTDTQYF. The chain has TRBV10-2 and TRBJ2-3; perhaps D is TRBD1 or TRBD2 (5 bases each). In germline, CDR1 is WSHSY, CDR2 SAAADI. V lost 5 bases, J lost 3 bases, and 12 bases lay in between. The CDR3 extends over 14 amino acids.

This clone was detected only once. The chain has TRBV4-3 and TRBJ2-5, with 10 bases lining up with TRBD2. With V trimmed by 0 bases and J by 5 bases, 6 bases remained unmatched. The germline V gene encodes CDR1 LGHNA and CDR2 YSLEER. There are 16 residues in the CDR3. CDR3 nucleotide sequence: TGCGCCAGCAGCCAAGATGTTAGCGGGGGGTTGGAGACCCAGTACTTC. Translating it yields CASSQDVSGGLETQYF.

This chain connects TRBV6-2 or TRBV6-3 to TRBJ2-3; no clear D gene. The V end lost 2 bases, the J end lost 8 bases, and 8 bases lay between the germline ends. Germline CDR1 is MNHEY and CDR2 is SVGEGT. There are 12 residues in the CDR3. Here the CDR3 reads CASSYGIGTQYF. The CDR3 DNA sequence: TGTGCCAGCAGTTACGGGATAGGTACGCAGTATTTT.

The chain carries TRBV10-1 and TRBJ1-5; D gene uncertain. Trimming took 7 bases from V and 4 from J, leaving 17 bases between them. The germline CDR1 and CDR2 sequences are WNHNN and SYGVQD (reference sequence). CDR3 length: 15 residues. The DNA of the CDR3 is TGCGCCAGCACCTCAGAGGTGGGGAAGAATCAGCCCCAGCATTTT. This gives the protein CASTSEVGKNQPQHF.